The present entry profiles one T cell receptor (beta chain) with its context. The antigen it recognizes is unknown. One base away there is no much larger clone; base qualities are not given. This specimen's treatment or condition label, interpreted: allogeneic hematopoietic cell transplantation with graft depleted of TCRalphabeta T cells and CD19 B cells. The children who served as transplant recipients had been given grafts of TCRalphabeta/CD19-depleted allogeneic hematopoietic cells. Receptor amplification or capture employed PCR. Instrument on record: Illumina HiSeq 2500. To normalize quantification of the TCRbeta repertoire, the TCR libraries were built with molecular barcoding that relied on unique molecular identifiers. Using fastp trimming at Q25 and MiXCR clonotype assembly, TCRdb reanalyzed the public sequencing data and kept in-frame beta chains. Rows are unified per CDR3 protein, each entry keeping the most common DNA and genes. This sample has about 580,000 distinct CDR3 sequences in its table, and 25% to 30% of those were observed once. Around a third of the sample goes to the ten largest clones.

According to the germline V gene, CDR1 reads KGHSH and CDR2 reads LQKENI. V loses 5 bases at its end and J loses 3 bases; junction bases beyond the gene matches: 9. The CDR3 numbers 16 residues from cysteine through phenylalanine. Only the CDR3 DNA is retained, 48 bases long and in frame from the first base. This sample was taken from a study of T-cell reconstitution after alpha-beta-depleted transplantation in children listed by TCRdb under 2016. About the investigation overall: Using TCR repertoire profiling, the study followed T-cell immune reconstitution in a quantitative way in children after TCRalphabeta/CD19-depleted allogeneic hematopoietic cell transplantation.

Points the paper makes about the study in general: In some patients, the high TCRbeta diversity seen at day 60 was put down to recipient T cells and intrathymic progenitors that had survived conditioning. Hyperexpanded clone frequencies declined over subsequent months; after one year, T-cell counts and TCRbeta diversity were mostly attributed to newly produced T cells. About two months after transplant, the apparently early recovery of alphabetaT-cell counts reportedly depended on just several hundred clones that had expanded rapidly and came from non-depleted graft cells.

The chain uses TRBV18 and TRBJ2-3, and 9 junction bases match TRBD1. The clonotype was recovered from a boy in the first two years of life with Wiskott-Aldrich syndrome, due to receive a stem cell transplant. Source: PBMCs, taken before TCRalphabeta/CD19-depleted stem cell transplant. The DNA sequence is given as TGTGCCAGCTCAGCAATTACAGGGGGCCTTACAGATACGCAGTATTTT. This gives the protein CASSAITGGLTDTQYF.